This paragraph covers one T cell receptor (beta chain) sequence. Its antigen is unknown. This sample is part of a study of T cell repertoires in cytomegalovirus infection. In the study overall: Matching HLA type and CMV infection were both indicated by public TCR beta signatures. Findings of the study overall: Totalled public TCR beta family frequency picked out people who carried CMV plus the relevant HLA. The ex vivo response was dominated by HLA-C-restricted CMV-specific TCR beta clonotypes.

Germline values: CDR1 LGHNA, CDR2 YSLEER. The CDR3 runs 15 residues. The ends lost 4 bases at V and 6 bases at J; junction bases unmatched: 12. TCRdb re-analysed the reads in MiXCR, keeping a single row per CDR3 protein. The sample contains more than 50,000 distinct CDR3 sequences, roughly 32% of which appear only once. V usage is TRBV4-3 and J usage is TRBJ2-7; 7 bases match TRBD2. Sequenced: PBMCs, sequenced either directly or after in vitro stimulation (not recorded which). This clonotype originated in a human donor in good health (CMV status not recorded). Some clones in this sample may be carry-over from other donors' samples. In DNA, the CDR3 is TGCGCCAGCAGCCCCCCCGGGGGGACCCCCGGCGAGCAGTACTTC. Residues: CASSPPGGTPGEQYF.